The 31 T cell receptor beta chains given below trace back to one sample, sequenced in a study of T cells in women clearing cervical HPV infection. The data were produced by immunoSEQ multiplex PCR, yet TCRdb's version contains in-frame clones alone and is incomplete. In all, the sample yields some 21,000 clones. The sequenced sample consisted of blood buffy coat. The receptors here all came from a woman aged 18 to 69 with a cervical HPV16 infection that either progressed to CIN3+ or cleared (not recorded which).

Regarding this clone: The sequenced fragment ends 3 residues before the CDR3 boundary, so the rest is inferred from the germline J gene. This chain joins TRBV6-2 or TRBV6-3 and TRBJ2-3; D gene ambiguous. Germline CDR1 MNHEY, CDR2 SVGEGT. The CDR3 is made up of 17 amino acids. Trimming cost V 2 bases and J 0 bases, with 15 bases left between them. The chain's CDR3 is CASSYELESASTDTQYF. The part of the CDR3 DNA that was read is TGTGCCAGCAGTTACGAGCTAGAATCCGCTAGCACAGATACG.

In regard to this clone: The sequenced fragment ends 3 residues before the CDR3 boundary, so the rest is inferred from the germline J gene. V and J are TRBV11-2 and TRBJ1-2; 8 nucleotides align to TRBD1. Germline CDR1 reads SGHAT; CDR2 reads FQNNGV. The trim removed 5 bases at V and 6 bases at J, leaving 11 bases unmatched. The CDR3 sequence is 15 residues long. Incomplete CDR3 DNA: TGTGCCAGCAGCCTATCCGCAGGGGGCGCAGATGGC. It yields the protein CASSLSAGGADG. The full-length CDR3 reads as CASSLSAGGADGYTF.

About this clone: The sequenced fragment ends 3 residues before the CDR3 boundary, so the rest is inferred from the germline J gene. The rearrangement links TRBV18 to TRBJ1-1, with a weak D call TRBD1 (5 bases). V gave up 3 bases and J gave up 4 bases, with 12 bases separating them. Germline-derived CDR1 and CDR2 are KGHSH and LQKENI. This CDR3 contains 14 residues. CDR3 bases read: TGTGCCAGCTCACCGACCAGGGAGAGCACTGAA. Residues: CASSPTRESTE. The full CDR3 is CASSPTRESTEAFF. Using reference TRBV18 and TRBJ1-1 for the parts outside the CDR3, the full variable domain is NAGVMQNPRHLVRRRGQEARLRCSPMKGHSHVYWYRQLPEEGLKFMVYLQKENIIDESGMPKERFSAEFPKEGPSILRIQQVVRGDSAAYFCASSPTRESTEAFFGQGTRLTVV.

In the case of this clone: The read gets to within 3 residues of the CDR3 end, and the germline J gene fills in the rest. This sequence joins TRBV5-1 and TRBJ1-3; maybe TRBD1 (5 bases). The germline CDR1 and CDR2 sequences are SGHRS and YFSETQ. Deletions cut 0 bases from V and 6 bases from J, with 10 bases between. The CDR3 is 14 residues long. The CDR3 spells CASSLDGTKNTIYF. The CDR3 DNA, read in part, is TGCGCCAGCAGCTTGGACGGGACTAAAAACACC.

Details on this clone: The CDR3 goes on 3 residues after the read ends, and that part is filled in from the germline J gene. This chain uses TRBV7-3 with TRBJ2-5; 7 bases agree with TRBD2. This CDR3 comprises 16 residues. The J segment lost 5 bases and the V segment lost 5 bases, leaving 14 bases of the junction unmatched. Germline values: CDR1 SGHTA, CDR2 FQGTGA. The CDR3 here is CASSLGRRTSNETQYF. The CDR3 bases that were read are TGTGCCAGCAGCCTTGGTAGACGGACTAGTAATGAGACC.

Points on this clone: The CDR3 goes on 3 residues after the read ends, and that part is filled in from the germline J gene. The chain couples TRBV11-3 to TRBJ2-2; the D gene is possibly TRBD2 (7 bases). Deletions cut 2 bases from V and 6 bases from J, with 10 bases between. Germline V CDR1 and CDR2: SGHNT, YENEEA. The CDR3 is 14 amino acids. Here the CDR3 reads CASSLIGGPGELFF. The CDR3 DNA, read in part, is TGTGCCAGCAGCTTAATCGGGGGGCCCGGGGAG.

On this clone itself: The sequenced fragment ends 3 residues before the CDR3 boundary, so the rest is inferred from the germline J gene. The V and J genes are TRBV28 and TRBJ2-3; 9 nucleotides line up with TRBD2. The CDR3 length is 14 residues. V was pared by 6 bases and J by 1 base, with 2 bases of the junction left unmatched. The germline gives CDR1 MDHEN, CDR2 SYDVKM. The CDR3 region is CASSKRGGTDTQYF. Partial CDR3 DNA: TGTGCCAGCAGCAAGCGGGGGGGCACAGATACG.

The sequenced CDR3 bases are TGTGCCAGCAGCTTAGATCTTATAGAGACC. It specifies CASSLDLIET. The entire CDR3 is CASSLDLIETQYF. This chain uses TRBV11-3 with TRBJ2-5, with D unclear. The read ends 3 residues shy of where the CDR3 ends; the end is completed using the germline J gene. From germline, CDR1 is SGHNT and CDR2 YENEEA. Trimming removed 0 bases from V and 4 bases from J, with 6 bases in between. The CDR3 has 13 residues. Looking up the rest from reference TRBV11-3 and TRBJ2-5 gives the full variable domain: EAGVVQSPRYKIIEKKQPVAFWCNPISGHNTLYWYLQNLGQGPELLIRYENEEAVDDSQLPKDRFSAERLKGVDSTLKIQPAELGDSAVYLCASSLDLIETQYFGPGTRLLVL.

Comments on this clone: The read finishes 3 residues shy of the CDR3 end, and the germline J gene is used to complete it. The genes are TRBV5-1 and TRBJ2-3; no firm D call. CDR1 is SGHRS, CDR2 YFSETQ, per germline. The CDR3 has 15 amino acids. The DNA read from the CDR3 is TGCGCCAGCAGCTCCACTCCCAGCGAGAAAGAGACG. Translated: CASSSTPSEKET. The complete CDR3 reads CASSSTPSEKETQYF.

As to this clone: The CDR3 end falls 3 residues outside the read, so it is completed with the germline J gene. This chain uses TRBV9 with TRBJ2-3; D may be TRBD1 (6 bases). The CDR3 is 14 residues long. Germline assignment: CDR1 SGDLS and CDR2 YYNGEE. V lost 4 bases and J 5 bases, leaving 14 bases between the germline ends. CDR3 DNA (partial): TGTGCCAGCAGCCCTAGGGGGATCGGAGATACG. Protein product: CASSPRGIGDT. The complete CDR3 reads CASSPRGIGDTQYF.

With regard to this clone: Coverage ceases 3 residues before the CDR3 finishes, and the germline J gene fills in the end. This chain joins TRBV6-1 and TRBJ2-7, with 9 nucleotides matching TRBD1. The junction had 5 bases not matched to a gene; V was cut back by 6 bases and J by 5 bases. CDR1 and CDR2 (germline): MNHNS, SASEGT. This CDR3 spans 13 amino acids. This CDR3 is CASSERQGDEQYF. The CDR3 DNA, read in part, is TGTGCCAGCAGCGAAAGACAGGGGGACGAG.

About this clone itself: The read ends 3 residues shy of where the CDR3 ends; the end is completed using the germline J gene. V gene TRBV19 combines with J gene TRBJ2-7, with 10 bases that match TRBD1. Trimming at V came to 3 bases and at J to 1 base, leaving 3 bases not matched to a gene. CDR1 and CDR2 (germline): LNHDA, SQIVND (reference sequence). The CDR3 has 15 residues. CDR3 protein: CASSMGTGVSYEQYF. Partial CDR3 DNA: TGTGCCAGTAGTATGGGGACAGGGGTGTCCTACGAG.

About this clone itself: The read terminates 3 residues before the CDR3 end, so the remaining end is supplied by the germline J gene. The V call is TRBV7-3, the J call TRBJ1-3, with TRBD1 matching over 7 bases. CDR3 length equals 15 residues. Germline values: CDR1 SGHTA, CDR2 FQGTGA. V lost 4 bases and J lost 4; bases outside the gene matches: 7. The sequenced part of the CDR3 DNA is TGTGCCAGCAGCTATCGAGGACAGGCCGGAAACACC. This translates into CASSYRGQAGNT. From start to end, the CDR3 is CASSYRGQAGNTIYF. Variable domain in full (rest from reference TRBV7-3 and TRBJ1-3): GAGVSQTPSNKVTEKGKYVELRCDPISGHTALYWYRQSLGQGPEFLIYFQGTGAADDSGLPNDRFFAVRPEGSVSTLKIQRTERGDSAVYLCASSYRGQAGNTIYFGEGSWLTVV.

Regarding this clone: Read data end 3 residues before the CDR3 end; the end is taken from the germline J gene. The chain uses TRBV2 and TRBJ2-1; TRBD1 agrees at 10 bases. Germline V lookup: CDR1 SNHLY, CDR2 FYNNEI. The CDR3 is made up of 14 amino acids. The V segment lost 6 bases and the J segment 7 bases; nucleotides outside the gene matches: 6. The CDR3 loop is CASSADRGLNEQFF. The covered CDR3 bases are TGTGCCAGCAGCGCAGACAGGGGGCTTAATGAG.

Of note for this clone: The missing CDR3 end, 3 residues past where the read stops, is filled in from the germline J gene. This chain connects TRBV5-5 to TRBJ2-2, with 9 nucleotides matching TRBD1. The germline V gene encodes CDR1 SGHKS and CDR2 YYEKEE (reference sequence). The CDR3 length is 15 residues. This CDR3 reads CASSSGQGINSPLFF. The covered CDR3 bases are TGTGCCAGCAGCTCCGGACAGGGGATCAATTCACCG. Together with reference TRBV5-5 and TRBJ2-2, the CDR3 gives the full variable domain: DAGVTQSPTHLIKTRGQQVTLRCSPISGHKSVSWYQQVLGQGPQFIFQYYEKEERGRGNFPDRFSARQFPNYSSELNVNALLLGDSALYLCASSSGQGINSPLFFGEGSRLTVL.

On this clone: The read finishes 3 residues shy of the CDR3 end, and the germline J gene is used to complete it. The chain combines TRBV20-1 with TRBJ2-1, with no clear D. CDR1 and CDR2 (germline): DFQATT, SNEGSKA (reference sequence). Trimming removed 0 bases at V and 6 bases at J, with 12 bases between. CDR3 length: 14 residues. The part of the CDR3 DNA that was read is TGCAGTGCTAGAGATTTTCACAATACCAATGAG. It encodes CSARDFHNTNE. The full CDR3 protein is CSARDFHNTNEQFF.

A word on this clone: The observed sequence ends 3 residues before the CDR3 terminus, with the missing tail filled in from the germline J gene. The V call is TRBV7-9, the J call TRBJ2-5; TRBD1 might be the D (5 bases). CDR1 SEHNR and CDR2 FQNEAQ come from the germline V gene (reference sequence). The CDR3 loop spans 14 amino acids. V dropped 5 bases and J dropped 3 bases, with 13 bases sitting between them. The CDR3 spells CASSLPDNKETQYF. CDR3 DNA (partial): TGTGCCAGCAGCCTCCCGGACAACAAAGAGACC.

Remarks on this clone: The observed sequence ends 3 residues before the CDR3 terminus, with the missing tail filled in from the germline J gene. The J gene is TRBJ1-2, the V gene TRBV30; 7 positions match TRBD1. CDR1 is GTSNPN, CDR2 SVGIG, per germline (reference sequence). The V and J ends lost 2 bases and 3 bases, in that order; junction bases with no gene match: 15. The CDR3 is 17 amino acids. CDR3 DNA, as far as it was read: TGTGCCTGGAGTCCCCCGGACAGGCGCTCTCCCGACTATGGC. As protein: CAWSPPDRRSPDYG. The full CDR3 protein is CAWSPPDRRSPDYGYTF.

About this clone: An end of the junction does not agree with germline; a read error may underlie this. The DNA ends 3 residues before the CDR3 does, and the rest of the CDR3 is filled in from the germline J gene. Other DNA sequences from this sample encode an identical CDR3 as well. V usage is TRBV18 and J usage is TRBJ1-3; TRBD1 agrees at 7 bases. The CDR3 runs 15 residues. CDR1 is KGHSH and CDR2 is LQKENI in the germline V gene. The DNA read from the CDR3 is TGTGCCAGCTCACCGCCAGGGGGAAGGGGAAACACG. Protein product: CASSPPGGRGNT. The CDR3 in its entirety is CASSPPGGRGNTIYF.

About this clone: The read halts 3 residues ahead of the CDR3 end, with the missing end drawn from the germline J gene. The V and J genes are TRBV7-3 and TRBJ2-1, with 9 bases aligning to TRBD2. Losses at the gene ends were 3 bases for V and 5 bases for J; bases not matched to a gene: 5. The V gene's germline CDR1 is SGHTA and CDR2 FQGTGA. The CDR3 sequence is 15 residues long. The covered CDR3 bases are TGTGCCAGCAGCTTTATAGCGGGAGAACACAATGAG. This encodes CASSFIAGEHNE. In full, the CDR3 reads CASSFIAGEHNEQFF.

Points on this clone: The sequenced fragment ends 3 residues before the CDR3 boundary, so the rest is inferred from the germline J gene. V and J are TRBV7-3 and TRBJ2-5, with D tentatively TRBD2 (6 bases). V lost 5 bases and J lost 5, with 12 bases in between. Germline V gene data show CDR1 as SGHTA and CDR2 as FQGTGA. CDR3 length: 13 residues. The CDR3 bases that were read are TGTGCCAGCAGCCCCGGGGGTGGGGAGACC. Protein product: CASSPGGGET. The whole CDR3 is CASSPGGGETQYF.

Notes on this clone: The read terminates 3 residues before the CDR3 end, so the remaining end is supplied by the germline J gene. The V gene is TRBV4-2, the J gene TRBJ2-4; D perhaps matches TRBD2 (5 bases). Germline V CDR1 and CDR2: LGHNA, YNFKEQ. The ends were cut back, 4 bases at V and 4 bases at J, with 23 bases in the middle. The CDR3 contains 18 residues. The CDR3 loop reads CASSPLKRNSVGKNIQYF. The CDR3 bases that were read are TGTGCCAGCAGCCCTCTCAAGCGGAACTCGGTCGGAAAAAACATT.

A note on this clone: The read ends 3 residues before the CDR3 terminus; that terminus is restored from the germline J gene. V gene TRBV6-1 combines with J gene TRBJ2-6; TRBD1 might be the D (5 bases). Per the germline V gene, CDR1 is MNHNS and CDR2 is SASEGT. V was trimmed by 3 bases and J by 2 bases, leaving 11 bases between them. The CDR3 runs to 16 residues. The DNA read from the CDR3 is TGTGCCAGCAGTGAGGGTGGGGCGGCTGGGGCCAACGTC. As protein: CASSEGGAAGANV. The entire CDR3 reads CASSEGGAAGANVLTF.

The covered CDR3 bases are TGTGCCAGCAGCAATAGACAGTACACTGAA. Translation: CASSNRQYTE. The CDR3 in its entirety is CASSNRQYTEAFF. The chain carries TRBV7-6 and TRBJ1-1; maybe TRBD1 (5 bases). The observed sequence ends 3 residues before the CDR3 terminus, with the missing tail filled in from the germline J gene. The germline V gene has CDR1 SGHVS and CDR2 FNYEAQ. Deletions cut 5 bases from V and 3 bases from J, with 10 bases between. The CDR3 loop spans 13 amino acids.

About this clone itself: The read ends 3 residues shy of where the CDR3 ends; the end is completed using the germline J gene. The chain employs TRBV7-8 and TRBJ2-1, with 9 bases that match TRBD2. The CDR3 contains 16 residues. V lost 1 base, J lost 5 bases, and 6 bases stayed unmatched. Germline CDR1 and CDR2: SGHVS and FQNEAQ. The CDR3 protein is CASSLGPAGGNNEQFF. The sequenced CDR3 bases are TGTGCCAGCAGCTTAGGCCCAGCGGGGGGAAACAATGAG.

For this clone: The read gets to within 3 residues of the CDR3 end, and the germline J gene fills in the rest. This rearrangement joins TRBV7-9 to TRBJ1-2, with 7 bases matching TRBD1. This CDR3 spans 15 amino acids. The germline V gene has CDR1 SEHNR and CDR2 FQNEAQ (reference sequence). Losses at the gene ends were 2 bases for V and 7 bases for J; bases not matched to a gene: 10. Partial CDR3 DNA: TGTGCCAGCAGCTTAAGCGCAGGGGGTACGTTTGGC. Translated: CASSLSAGGTFG. The entire CDR3 protein reads CASSLSAGGTFGYTF.

Concerning this clone: Sequencing ends 3 residues short of the CDR3 end; the germline J gene provides the rest. V is TRBV7-9 and J is TRBJ2-5, with 11 bases fitting TRBD2. V trimming: 6 bases; J trimming: 4 bases; junction bases outside the gene matches: 7. Germline CDR1 SEHNR, CDR2 FQNEAQ (reference sequence). This CDR3 is built from 15 residues. This CDR3 is CASRLTGLAAETQYF. CDR3 DNA, as far as it was read: TGTGCCAGCAGATTGACGGGACTAGCGGCAGAGACC.

As concerns this clone: The read finishes 3 residues shy of the CDR3 end, and the germline J gene is used to complete it. The rearrangement uses TRBV28 and TRBJ1-6; 8 nucleotides line up with TRBD1. The CDR3 contains 12 residues. The V gene's germline CDR1 is MDHEN and CDR2 SYDVKM. V gave up 9 bases and J gave up 10 bases; unmatched junction bases: 5. The covered CDR3 bases are TGTGCCAGTGGACAGGGTGCGTCACCC. It encodes CASGQGASP. The CDR3 in its entirety is CASGQGASPLHF.

Details on this clone: The read finishes 3 residues shy of the CDR3 end, and the germline J gene is used to complete it. The chain is built from TRBV18 and TRBJ1-1, with D maybe TRBD1 (5 bases). The germline CDR1 and CDR2 sequences are KGHSH and LQKENI. The CDR3 contains 17 residues. The V end was cut by 0 bases, the J end by 4 bases, with 18 bases between. CDR3 in amino acids: CASSPPGPRVKATEAFF. CDR3 DNA, as far as it was read: TGTGCCAGCTCACCACCGGGGCCAAGGGTCAAGGCCACTGAA.

A remark on this clone: The CDR3 end lies 3 residues beyond the end of the read and is filled in from the germline J gene. This chain links TRBV19 with TRBJ1-2; D unclear. Germline-derived CDR1 and CDR2 are LNHDA and SQIVND (reference sequence). There are 15 residues in the CDR3. CDR3 in amino acids: CATKTSGRGSYDYTF. The CDR3 DNA, read in part, is TGTGCCACCAAGACTAGCGGGAGAGGGTCCTACGAC.

A word on this clone: The read terminates 3 residues before the CDR3 end, so the remaining end is supplied by the germline J gene. The chain employs TRBV7-3 and TRBJ1-1; the D gene is possibly TRBD1 (6 bases). CDR1 and CDR2 (germline): SGHTA, FQGTGA. There are 13 residues in the CDR3. The CDR3 here is CASSSTGRGKAFF. Partial CDR3 DNA: TGTGCCAGCAGCTCAACAGGGAGGGGGAAA.